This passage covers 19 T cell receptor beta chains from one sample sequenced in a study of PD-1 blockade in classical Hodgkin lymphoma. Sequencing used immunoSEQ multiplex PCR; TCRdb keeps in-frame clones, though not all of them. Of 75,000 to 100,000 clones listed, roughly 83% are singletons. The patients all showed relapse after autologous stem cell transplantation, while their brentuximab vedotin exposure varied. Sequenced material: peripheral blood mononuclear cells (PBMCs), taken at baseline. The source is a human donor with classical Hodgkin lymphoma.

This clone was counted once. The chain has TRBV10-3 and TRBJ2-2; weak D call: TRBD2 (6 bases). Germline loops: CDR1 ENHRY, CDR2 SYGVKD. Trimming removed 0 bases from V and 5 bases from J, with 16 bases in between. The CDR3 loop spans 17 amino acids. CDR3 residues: CAISESGGKGSTGELFF. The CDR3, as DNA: TGTGCCATCAGTGAGTCTGGCGGGAAGGGTAGTACCGGGGAGCTGTTTTTT.

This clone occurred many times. The CDR3 region has the DNA TGTGCTAGTGGTCCCAGGGCAGGGACTGAAGCTTTCTTT. Protein: CASGPRAGTEAFF. The V call is TRBV12-5, the J call TRBJ1-1; D possibly corresponds to TRBD1 (5 bases). Trimming pared 5 bases from V and 5 bases from J, leaving 12 bases between. The CDR3 is 13 amino acids. CDR1 LGHNT and CDR2 FRNRAP come from the germline V gene.

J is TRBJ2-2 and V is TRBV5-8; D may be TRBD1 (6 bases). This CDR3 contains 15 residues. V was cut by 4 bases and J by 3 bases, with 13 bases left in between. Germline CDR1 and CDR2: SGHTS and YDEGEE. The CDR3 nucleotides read TGTGCCAGCAGCCCAGGGGAACGGGACACCGGGGAGCTGTTTTTT. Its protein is CASSPGERDTGELFF.

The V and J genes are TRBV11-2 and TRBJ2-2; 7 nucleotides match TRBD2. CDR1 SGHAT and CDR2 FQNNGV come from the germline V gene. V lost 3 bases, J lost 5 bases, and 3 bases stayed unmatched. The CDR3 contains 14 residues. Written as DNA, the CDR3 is TGTGCCAGCAGCTTCAGAGCGGGGACCGGGGAGCTGTTTTTT. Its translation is CASSFRAGTGELFF.

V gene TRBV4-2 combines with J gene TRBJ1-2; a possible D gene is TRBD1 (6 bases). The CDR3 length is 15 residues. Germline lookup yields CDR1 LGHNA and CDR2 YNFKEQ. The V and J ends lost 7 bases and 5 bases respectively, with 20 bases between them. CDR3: CASTPSRDISYGYTF. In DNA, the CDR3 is TGTGCCAGCACCCCCTCCCGGGACATAAGTTATGGCTACACCTTC.

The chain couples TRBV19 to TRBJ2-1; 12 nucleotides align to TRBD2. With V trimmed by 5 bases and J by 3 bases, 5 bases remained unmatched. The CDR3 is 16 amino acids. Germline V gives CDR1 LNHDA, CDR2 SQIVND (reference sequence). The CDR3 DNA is TGTGCCAGTAGTGACGGACTAGCGGGATTCTACAATGAGCAGTTCTTC. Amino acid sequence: CASSDGLAGFYNEQFF. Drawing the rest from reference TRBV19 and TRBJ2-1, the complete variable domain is DGGITQSPKYLFRKEGQNVTLSCEQNLNHDAMYWYRQDPGQGLRLIYYSQIVNDFQKGDIAEGYSVSREKKESFPLTVTSAQKNPTAFYLCASSDGLAGFYNEQFFGPGTRLTVL.

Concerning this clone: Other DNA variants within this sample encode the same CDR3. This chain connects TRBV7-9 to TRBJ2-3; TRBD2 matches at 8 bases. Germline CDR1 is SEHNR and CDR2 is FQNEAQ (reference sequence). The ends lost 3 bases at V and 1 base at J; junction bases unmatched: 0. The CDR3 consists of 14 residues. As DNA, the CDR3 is TGTGCCAGCAGCTTGACTAGCGGCACAGATACGCAGTATTTT. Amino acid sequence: CASSLTSGTDTQYF.

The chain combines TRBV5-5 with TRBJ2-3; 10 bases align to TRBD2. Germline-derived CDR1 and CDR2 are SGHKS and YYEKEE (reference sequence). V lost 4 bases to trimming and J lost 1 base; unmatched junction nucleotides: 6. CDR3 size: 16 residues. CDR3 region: CASSLGGLAGTDTQYF. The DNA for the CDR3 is TGTGCCAGCAGCCTAGGTGGACTAGCGGGCACAGATACGCAGTATTTT.

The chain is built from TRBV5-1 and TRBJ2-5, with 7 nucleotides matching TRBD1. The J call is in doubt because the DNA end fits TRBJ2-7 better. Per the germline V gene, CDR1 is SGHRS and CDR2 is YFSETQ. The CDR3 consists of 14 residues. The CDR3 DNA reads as TGCGCCAGCAGCTCGGGACAGCCTACCCACGAGCAGTACTTC. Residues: CASSSGQPTHEQYF.

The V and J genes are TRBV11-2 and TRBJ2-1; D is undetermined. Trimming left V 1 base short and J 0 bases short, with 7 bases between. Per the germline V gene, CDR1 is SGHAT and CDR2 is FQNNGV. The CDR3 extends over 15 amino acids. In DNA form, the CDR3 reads TGTGCCAGCAGCTTAGGCAGCAGCTCCTACAATGAGCAGTTCTTC. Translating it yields CASSLGSSSYNEQFF.

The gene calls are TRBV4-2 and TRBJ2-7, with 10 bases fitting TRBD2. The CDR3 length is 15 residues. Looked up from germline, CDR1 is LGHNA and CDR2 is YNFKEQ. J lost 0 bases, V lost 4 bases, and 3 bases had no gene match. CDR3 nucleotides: TGTGCCAGCAGCCCCGGGACTAGCGCCTCCTACGAGCAGTACTTC. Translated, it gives CASSPGTSASYEQYF.

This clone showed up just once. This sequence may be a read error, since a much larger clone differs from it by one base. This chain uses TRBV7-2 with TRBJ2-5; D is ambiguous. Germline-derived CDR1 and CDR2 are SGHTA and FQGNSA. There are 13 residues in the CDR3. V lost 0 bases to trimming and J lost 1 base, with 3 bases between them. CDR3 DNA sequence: TGTGCCAGCAGCTTAGCGTTCCAAGAGACCCAGTACTTC. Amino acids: CASSLAFQETQYF.

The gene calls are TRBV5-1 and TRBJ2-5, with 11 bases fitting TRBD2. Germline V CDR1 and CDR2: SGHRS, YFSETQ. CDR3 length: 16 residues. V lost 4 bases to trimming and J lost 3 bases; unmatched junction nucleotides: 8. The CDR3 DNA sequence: TGCGCCAGCAGCCTCCTAGCGGGAGGATCCGAAGAGACCCAGTACTTC. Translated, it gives CASSLLAGGSEETQYF.

CDR3 sequence reads: CASSSAYEQYF. The CDR3 nucleotides are TGTGCCAGCAGCTCCGCCTACGAGCAGTACTTC. The rearrangement uses TRBV7-2 and TRBJ2-7; no firm D call. Germline CDR1 reads SGHTA; CDR2 reads FQGNSA. This CDR3 has 11 amino acids. V shed 4 bases and J shed 2 bases, with 3 bases lying between them.

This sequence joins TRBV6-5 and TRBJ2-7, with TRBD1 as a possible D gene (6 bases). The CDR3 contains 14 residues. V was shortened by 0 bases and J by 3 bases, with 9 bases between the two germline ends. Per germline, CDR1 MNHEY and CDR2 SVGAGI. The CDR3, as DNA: TGTGCCAGCAGTTACTCGGGACAAGGCTACGAGCAGTACTTC. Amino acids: CASSYSGQGYEQYF.

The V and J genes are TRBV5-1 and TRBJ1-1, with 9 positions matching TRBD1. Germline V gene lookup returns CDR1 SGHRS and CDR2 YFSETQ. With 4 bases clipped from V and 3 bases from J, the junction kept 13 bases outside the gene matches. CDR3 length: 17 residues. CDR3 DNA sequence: TGCGCCAGCAGCCCCTTACGACAGGGGGACGTTGACACTGAAGCTTTCTTT. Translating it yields CASSPLRQGDVDTEAFF. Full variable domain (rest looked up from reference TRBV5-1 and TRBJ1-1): KAGVTQTPRYLIKTRGQQVTLSCSPISGHRSVSWYQQTPGQGLQFLFEYFSETQRNKGNFPGRFSGRQFSNSRSEMNVSTLELGDSALYLCASSPLRQGDVDTEAFFGQGTRLTVV.

CDR3 sequence (DNA): TGTGCCAGCAGCCAAGATGGGGTCGGAGTGCGGTACAATGAGCAGTTCTTC. Its translation: CASSQDGVGVRYNEQFF. The chain joins TRBV14 to TRBJ2-1, with D unclear. Trimming took 0 bases from V and 4 from J, leaving 16 bases between them. CDR3 length: 17 residues. Per germline, CDR1 SGHDN and CDR2 FVKESK.

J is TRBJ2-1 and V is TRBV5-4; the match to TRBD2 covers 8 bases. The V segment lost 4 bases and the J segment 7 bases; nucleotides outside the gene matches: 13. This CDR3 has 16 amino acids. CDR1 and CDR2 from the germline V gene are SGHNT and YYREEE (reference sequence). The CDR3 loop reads CASSPEGSGSKNEQFF. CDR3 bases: TGTGCCAGCAGCCCCGAGGGGAGCGGGAGTAAGAATGAGCAGTTCTTC.

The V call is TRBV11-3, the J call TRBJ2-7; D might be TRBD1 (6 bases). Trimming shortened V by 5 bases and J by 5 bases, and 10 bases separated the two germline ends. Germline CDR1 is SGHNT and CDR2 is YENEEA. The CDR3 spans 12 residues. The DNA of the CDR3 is TGTGCCAGCAGCAATCCAGGGGACGAGCAGTACTTC. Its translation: CASSNPGDEQYF.